One sample yielded the 23 T cell receptor beta chains listed below, sequenced in a study of shared clonotypes between healthy human individuals. Positive CCR7 selection of CD45RO-negative cells yielded the naive CD8 cells, and terminally differentiated effector memory CD45RA+ cells were excluded. Profiled with immunoSEQ multiplex PCR; TCRdb holds only in-frame clones, not every one. The sample lists some 2.1 million clones, just under 95% seen once, with about 1.7% in the top ten. Sample: naive CD8+ T cells from PBMCs. These receptors all come from a young man in good health. Some clones in this sample may be carry-over from other donors' samples.

The genes are TRBV28 and TRBJ2-3; D remains unclear. Germline V gene sequence: CDR1 MDHEN, CDR2 SYDVKM. The CDR3 length is 14 residues. Trimming cost V 2 bases and J 2 bases, with 8 bases left between them. The CDR3 here is CASSLTADTDTQYF. The CDR3 DNA reads as TGTGCCAGCAGTTTAACGGCAGACACAGATACGCAGTATTTT.

V gene TRBV15 combines with J gene TRBJ2-3; D is ambiguous. Germline-derived CDR1 and CDR2 are LNHNV and YYDKDF (reference sequence). Trimming removed 5 bases from V and 5 bases from J, with 11 bases in between. The CDR3 runs 13 residues. In DNA form, the CDR3 reads TGTGCCACCAGCCCCTCCAGGCAAGATACGCAGTATTTT. It yields the protein CATSPSRQDTQYF.

Concerning this clone: The sample contains more than one DNA sequence encoding this CDR3. V usage is TRBV7-2 and J usage is TRBJ2-1, with D possibly matching TRBD2 (5 bases). Germline V gene data show CDR1 as SGHTA and CDR2 as FQGNSA. This CDR3 is built from 15 residues. Between the trimmed V and J ends, which lost 5 bases and 0 bases, there was a span of 11 bases. Here the CDR3 reads CASSLIGSSYNEQFF. DNA of the CDR3: TGTGCCAGCAGCCTCATTGGGAGCTCCTACAATGAGCAGTTCTTC.

The genes are TRBV28 and TRBJ2-2, with 10 bases lining up with TRBD2. Germline V gives CDR1 MDHEN, CDR2 SYDVKM. The CDR3 contains 19 residues. V lost 4 bases to trimming and J lost 1 base; unmatched junction nucleotides: 12. Here the CDR3 DNA reads TGTGCCAGCAGTTCCCTAATATCCGGACTAGCGGAGAACACCGGGGAGCTGTTTTTT. Protein sequence: CASSSLISGLAENTGELFF. The whole variable domain, filled in from reference TRBV28 and TRBJ2-2, reads DVKVTQSSRYLVKRTGEKVFLECVQDMDHENMFWYRQDPGLGLRLIYFSYDVKMKEKGDIPEGYSVSREKKERFSLILESASTNQTSMYLCASSSLISGLAENTGELFFGEGSRLTVL.

This chain links TRBV4-1 with TRBJ1-3; no clear D gene. V was shortened by 0 bases and J by 0 bases, with 15 bases between the two germline ends. Germline CDR1 MGHRA, CDR2 YSYEKL. This CDR3 spans 18 amino acids. The CDR3 is CASSQDLAVPNSGNTIYF. CDR3 DNA sequence: TGCGCCAGCAGCCAAGACCTCGCAGTACCCAACTCTGGAAACACCATATATTTT.

This rearrangement joins TRBV4-3 to TRBJ1-2, with D perhaps matching TRBD1 (5 bases). CDR3 size: 15 residues. In germline, CDR1 is LGHNA, CDR2 YSLEER. V shed 2 bases and J shed 8 bases, with 18 bases lying between them. CDR3 DNA: TGCGCCAGCAGCCAAATTCGACAGAGCGGGGAAGGCTACACCTTC. It encodes CASSQIRQSGEGYTF.

J is TRBJ1-4 and V is TRBV19; 11 bases agree with TRBD1. J was trimmed by 6 bases and V by 5 bases; bases with no gene match: 8. This CDR3 contains 16 residues. CDR1 and CDR2 (germline): LNHDA, SQIVND (reference sequence). The CDR3 DNA sequence: TGTGCCAGTAGTTTTCCGCGGACAGGGGGCGATGAAAAACTGTTTTTT. This sequence encodes CASSFPRTGGDEKLFF.

Points on this clone: This specimen includes other DNA sequences encoding the same CDR3. The chain has TRBV29-1 and TRBJ2-7, with TRBD2 matching over 11 bases. There are 13 residues in the CDR3. Trimming removed 4 bases from V and 3 bases from J; junction bases left unmatched: 2. CDR1 is SQVTM and CDR2 is ANQGSEA in the germline V gene. The CDR3 loop is CSVVTSGSYEQYF. The CDR3 DNA reads TGCAGCGTTGTAACTAGCGGGAGCTACGAGCAGTACTTC.

On this clone: The same CDR3 arises from other DNA sequences in this sample as well. The V and J genes are TRBV7-9 and TRBJ2-7, with D unresolved. Germline V CDR1 and CDR2: SEHNR, FQNEAQ (reference sequence). This CDR3 is built from 12 residues. Trimming shortened V by 6 bases and J by 3 bases, and 9 bases separated the two germline ends. The CDR3 DNA reads TGTGCCAGCAGTCCGGACGGCTACGAGCAGTACTTC. Encoded protein: CASSPDGYEQYF. Together with reference TRBV7-9 and TRBJ2-7, the CDR3 gives the full variable domain: DTGVSQNPRHKITKRGQNVTFRCDPISEHNRLYWYRQTLGQGPEFLTYFQNEAQLEKSRLLSDRFSAERPKGSFSTLEIQRTEQGDSAMYLCASSPDGYEQYFGPGTRLTVT.

V usage is TRBV4-1 and J usage is TRBJ1-1; D is perhaps TRBD1 (6 bases). The germline gives CDR1 MGHRA, CDR2 YSYEKL. The CDR3 runs to 18 residues. The ends were cut back, 0 bases at V and 4 bases at J, with 21 bases in the middle. This chain's CDR3 is CASSQEGGQGKVVTEAFF. Written as DNA, the CDR3 is TGCGCCAGCAGCCAAGAAGGAGGGCAGGGGAAGGTTGTCACTGAAGCTTTCTTT.

The genes are TRBV6-6 and TRBJ2-2, with D possibly matching TRBD2 (6 bases). V lost 0 bases to trimming and J lost 0 bases, with 8 bases between them. In germline, CDR1 is MNHNY, CDR2 SVGAGI (reference sequence). The CDR3 sequence is 16 residues long. The CDR3 bases are TGTGCCAGCAGTTACTCGCCTAGCGCGAACACCGGGGAGCTGTTTTTT. This translates into CASSYSPSANTGELFF.

The J gene is TRBJ2-1, the V gene TRBV11-2; no definite D call. The CDR3 covers 14 residues. Germline V lookup: CDR1 SGHAT, CDR2 FQNNGV. V lost 5 bases to trimming and J lost 5 bases, with 13 bases between them. CDR3 DNA: TGTGCCAGCAGCCGGTGGCCCGTCGACAATGAGCAGTTCTTC. As protein: CASSRWPVDNEQFF.

The chain uses TRBV7-3 and TRBJ2-1; TRBD2 aligns across 10 bases. The CDR3 spans 19 residues. Germline V CDR1 and CDR2: SGHTA, FQGTGA. J was trimmed by 5 bases and V by 2 bases; bases with no gene match: 15. The CDR3 DNA reads as TGTGCCAGCAGCTTAGTAGCAGGCAACATAGCGGGAGGCCACAATGAGCAGTTCTTC. Translated: CASSLVAGNIAGGHNEQFF.

The chain recombines TRBV11-2 with TRBJ2-2; 7 positions agree with TRBD1. J lost 2 bases, V lost 3 bases, and 9 bases had no gene match. This CDR3 comprises 17 residues. CDR1 and CDR2 (germline): SGHAT, FQNNGV. The CDR3 bases are TGTGCCAGCAGCTTGGACCCGACAGGGAAAAACACCGGGGAGCTGTTTTTT. Translating gives CASSLDPTGKNTGELFF. The entire variable domain, with the rest obtained from reference TRBV11-2 and TRBJ2-2, is as follows: EAGVAQSPRYKIIEKRQSVAFWCNPISGHATLYWYQQILGQGPKLLIQFQNNGVVDDSQLPKDRFSAERLKGVDSTLKIQPAKLEDSAVYLCASSLDPTGKNTGELFFGEGSRLTVL.

The sample holds one count of this clone. This sample includes further DNA sequences coding for the same CDR3. The chain carries TRBV9 and TRBJ2-7, with D possibly matching TRBD2 (7 bases). The CDR3 length is 14 residues. Germline CDR1 is SGDLS and CDR2 is YYNGEE. V was pared by 0 bases and J by 5 bases, with 12 bases between. The CDR3 sequence is CASSVGRGADEQYF. CDR3 nucleotide sequence: TGTGCCAGCAGCGTAGGACGGGGGGCTGACGAGCAGTACTTC.

This clone is a singleton in its sample. The chain combines TRBV28 with TRBJ1-5, with D hard to call. Trimming left V 5 bases short and J 4 bases short, with 9 bases between. CDR3 length: 13 residues. Germline V gene sequence: CDR1 MDHEN, CDR2 SYDVKM. The CDR3 region is CASSPRLNQPQHF. The DNA for the CDR3 is TGTGCCAGCAGTCCCCGACTTAATCAGCCCCAGCATTTT. The variable domain in full, with the rest retrieved from reference TRBV28 and TRBJ1-5, is DVKVTQSSRYLVKRTGEKVFLECVQDMDHENMFWYRQDPGLGLRLIYFSYDVKMKEKGDIPEGYSVSREKKERFSLILESASTNQTSMYLCASSPRLNQPQHFGDGTRLSIL.

Regarding this clone: Other nucleotide sequences from this sample produce the same CDR3. This chain links TRBV9 with TRBJ2-7, with D possibly being TRBD2 (5 bases). The CDR3 covers 12 residues. Trimming shortened V by 2 bases and J by 3 bases, and 6 bases separated the two germline ends. CDR1 is SGDLS, CDR2 YYNGEE, per germline. The CDR3 DNA reads TGTGCCAGCAGCGTGGGAGACTACGAGCAGTACTTC. This translates into CASSVGDYEQYF. Looking up the rest from reference TRBV9 and TRBJ2-7 gives the full variable domain: DSGVTQTPKHLITATGQRVTLRCSPRSGDLSVYWYQQSLDQGLQFLIQYYNGEERAKGNILERFSAQQFPDLHSELNLSSLELGDSALYFCASSVGDYEQYFGPGTRLTVT.

The V and J genes are TRBV4-3 and TRBJ2-7, with D perhaps being TRBD1 or TRBD2 (5 bases each). The V and J ends lost 6 bases and 2 bases respectively, with 14 bases between them. Germline V gene data show CDR1 as LGHNA and CDR2 as YSLEER. CDR3 length: 14 amino acids. CDR3 region: CASSEGRRAYEQYF. For the CDR3, the DNA is TGCGCCAGCAGTGAGGGGCGAAGGGCCTACGAGCAGTACTTC.

On this clone itself: Germline and junction disagree at one end, which may indicate a read error. V and J are TRBV7-9 and TRBJ1-1; D is uncertain. The CDR3 is 12 residues long. Germline V gene data show CDR1 as SEHNR and CDR2 as FQNEAQ (reference sequence). The CDR3 loop reads CASSWVKTEAFF. For the CDR3, the DNA is TGTGCCAGCAGCTGGGTGAAAACTGAAGCTTTCTTT.

The CDR3: CASSPHGDSSGANVLTF. CDR3 in DNA: TGTGCCAGCAGCCCCCACGGAGACAGCTCTGGGGCCAACGTCCTGACTTTC. The chain uses TRBV5-4 and TRBJ2-6; perhaps TRBD1 as D (5 bases). Trimming took 4 bases from V and 0 from J, leaving 14 bases between them. This CDR3 has 17 residues. Germline V gives CDR1 SGHNT, CDR2 YYREEE (reference sequence).

The V and J genes are TRBV7-9 and TRBJ1-2; D ambiguous. Germline CDR1 SEHNR, CDR2 FQNEAQ (reference sequence). The ends were cut back, 5 bases at V and 4 bases at J, with 11 bases in the middle. The CDR3 is 13 residues long. The CDR3 DNA is TGTGCCAGCAGCGTTGCCGGGATCTATGGCTACACCTTC. Protein sequence: CASSVAGIYGYTF.

J is TRBJ2-7 and V is TRBV11-1; 10 bases fit TRBD2. Losses at the gene ends were 5 bases for V and 6 bases for J; bases not matched to a gene: 10. The CDR3 runs 15 residues. Looked up from germline, CDR1 is SGHAT and CDR2 is FQDESV (reference sequence). CDR3 sequence reads: CASSLRAGGPGEQYF. The CDR3 DNA is TGTGCCAGCAGCCTAAGAGCGGGAGGGCCTGGCGAGCAGTACTTC.

The sample holds a few counts of this clone. The sample has other DNA sequences that encode this CDR3 too. The chain uses TRBV27 and TRBJ2-7, with a tentative D call TRBD1 (6 bases). V lost 6 bases, J lost 0 bases, and 9 bases lay in between. The CDR3 loop spans 13 amino acids. The germline gives CDR1 MNHEY, CDR2 SMNVEV (reference sequence). In DNA, the CDR3 is TGTGCCAGCAGCCCGGACAGCTCCTACGAGCAGTACTTC. It specifies CASSPDSSYEQYF.